Below, 16 T cell receptor beta chains from the same sample are listed, as sequenced in a study of blood T cell repertoires in COVID-19. This table comes from immunoSEQ multiplex PCR, and its TCRdb copy is limited to in-frame clones, with some not included. Altogether 100,000 to 120,000 clones are present, 70% to 90% being singletons, with the ten largest covering 8% to 8.5%. Sequencing used peripheral blood. These receptors were obtained from a woman in her seventies who had recovered from COVID-19.

The chain is built from TRBV4-1 and TRBJ2-5; 8 nucleotides match TRBD2. The V segment lost 3 bases and the J segment 1 base; nucleotides outside the gene matches: 7. Looked up from germline, CDR1 is MGHRA and CDR2 is YSYEKL. The CDR3 is 16 residues long. The CDR3 region is CASSQIAGKTQETQYF. The CDR3 DNA sequence: TGCGCCAGCAGCCAGATAGCGGGGAAAACCCAAGAGACCCAGTACTTC.

For the CDR3, the DNA is TGTGCCAGCAGTTACTCAAGCGGGAGATGGGAGACCCAGTACTTC. Amino acids: CASSYSSGRWETQYF. J is TRBJ2-5 and V is TRBV6-5; 8 bases map to TRBD2. Germline assignment: CDR1 MNHEY and CDR2 SVGAGI. The CDR3 is 15 amino acids. Trimming removed 0 bases from V and 5 bases from J; junction bases left unmatched: 5.

The table lists this clone with a count of one. V usage is TRBV2 and J usage is TRBJ2-1; 7 bases agree with TRBD2. After removal of 4 bases from V and 6 bases from J, the junction contained 3 bases not matched to a gene. The CDR3 spans 13 residues. Germline V gene sequence: CDR1 SNHLY, CDR2 FYNNEI. This CDR3 is CASSGRGINEQFF. CDR3 bases: TGTGCCAGCAGTGGGCGGGGGATCAATGAGCAGTTCTTC.

The chain links TRBV7-8 to TRBJ2-3; 7 positions agree with TRBD1. V dropped 0 bases and J dropped 0; count of bases not matched to a gene: 3. The CDR3 loop spans 16 amino acids. Germline V gene lookup returns CDR1 SGHVS and CDR2 FQNEAQ. The CDR3 region is CASSLARGQSTDTQYF. In DNA, the CDR3 is TGTGCCAGCAGCTTAGCGAGGGGACAGAGCACAGATACGCAGTATTTT.

About this clone: An end of the junction differs from the germline gene, which may be a read error. J is TRBJ2-7 and V is TRBV7-7; 7 nucleotides line up with TRBD2. This CDR3 is built from 14 residues. CDR1 and CDR2 from the germline V gene are SSHAT and FNYEAQ (reference sequence). CDR3 nucleotides: TGTGCTAGCAGCCAGGACTGGGGGGGCTACGAGCAGTACTTC. Its protein product is CASSQDWGGYEQYF.

This chain uses TRBV19 with TRBJ2-5; TRBD2 might be the D (6 bases). From germline, CDR1 is LNHDA and CDR2 SQIVND (reference sequence). CDR3 size: 13 residues. The ends were cut back, 2 bases at V and 5 bases at J, with 9 bases in the middle. Here the CDR3 reads CASSILASETQYF. The CDR3, as DNA: TGTGCCAGTAGTATACTAGCGTCGGAGACCCAGTACTTC.

This chain connects TRBV4-1 to TRBJ1-2; 7 nucleotides agree with TRBD1. V lost 4 bases and J lost 5; bases outside the gene matches: 10. The germline CDR1 and CDR2 sequences are MGHRA and YSYEKL. This CDR3 is built from 15 residues. The CDR3 DNA follows: TGCGCCAGCAGCCCTACCCCGGGACAGTCATATGGCTACACCTTC. Its protein is CASSPTPGQSYGYTF.

The chain uses TRBV18 and TRBJ2-3, with 10 bases matching TRBD1. The V gene's germline CDR1 is KGHSH and CDR2 LQKENI. The J segment lost 6 bases and the V segment lost 3 bases, leaving 6 bases of the junction unmatched. The CDR3 covers 15 residues. CDR3 in amino acids: CASSPTGGFGDTQYF. In DNA, the CDR3 is TGTGCCAGCTCACCGACAGGGGGCTTCGGCGATACGCAGTATTTT.

The J gene is TRBJ2-7, the V gene TRBV10-3, with D perhaps TRBD1 (5 bases). With 5 bases removed from V and 0 bases from J, the gap between germline ends came to 11 bases. This CDR3 spans 14 amino acids. Germline CDR1 is ENHRY and CDR2 is SYGVKD. The CDR3 bases are TGTGCCATCAGTACCCACAGGAGCTCCTACGAGCAGTACTTC. Its translation is CAISTHRSSYEQYF.

This rearrangement joins TRBV19 to TRBJ2-6, with 10 bases lining up with TRBD2. V was clipped by 4 bases and J by 4 bases; unmatched bases: 7. The CDR3 has 17 amino acids. The germline CDR1 and CDR2 sequences are LNHDA and SQIVND (reference sequence). CDR3 sequence (DNA): TGTGCCAGTAGTAAGGTAGCGGGGGGCTCCGGGGCCAACGTCCTGACTTTC. This encodes CASSKVAGGSGANVLTF. Looking up the rest from reference TRBV19 and TRBJ2-6 gives the full variable domain: DGGITQSPKYLFRKEGQNVTLSCEQNLNHDAMYWYRQDPGQGLRLIYYSQIVNDFQKGDIAEGYSVSREKKESFPLTVTSAQKNPTAFYLCASSKVAGGSGANVLTFGAGSRLTVL.

DNA of the CDR3: TGTGCCAGCAGTTACGACGGACAGGGGTCCTCACCCCTCCACTTT. This sequence encodes CASSYDGQGSSPLHF. The chain is built from TRBV6-5 and TRBJ1-6, with 9 nucleotides matching TRBD1. Trimming removed 2 bases from V and 10 bases from J; junction bases left unmatched: 6. CDR1 is MNHEY and CDR2 is SVGAGI in the germline V gene. The CDR3 consists of 15 residues.

This clone was observed a single time. This chain uses TRBV10-2 with TRBJ2-1; tentative D call: TRBD1 (9 bases). Germline V gene lookup returns CDR1 WSHSY and CDR2 SAAADI. The V gene lost 8 bases and the J gene lost 0 bases, with 20 bases spanning the gap. The CDR3 extends over 17 amino acids. The CDR3 DNA sequence: TGCGCCAGCGGGACCGGGACAGGGACTAGCTCCTACAATGAGCAGTTCTTC. This sequence encodes CASGTGTGTSSYNEQFF.

The rearrangement joins TRBV24-1 to TRBJ2-3, with D perhaps TRBD2 (5 bases). This CDR3 comprises 14 residues. V lost 10 bases and J lost 2, with 15 bases in between. Germline CDR1 reads KGHDR; CDR2 reads SFDVKD. The CDR3: CATSGSFLTDTQYF. The CDR3 nucleotides read TGTGCCACTTCGGGGTCCTTCCTCACAGATACGCAGTATTTT.

V is TRBV6-4 and J is TRBJ1-6; 8 bases match TRBD1. This CDR3 is 14 amino acids long. CDR1 is MRHNA, CDR2 SNTAGT, per germline. Germline trimming cut 5 bases from V and 8 bases from J; bases unmatched to any gene: 5. The DNA for the CDR3 is TGTGCCAGCAGTTCGACAGGGGCTCATTCACCCCTCCACTTT. Encoded protein: CASSSTGAHSPLHF.

The chain recombines TRBV23-1 with TRBJ1-4; the D gene is possibly TRBD1 (6 bases). TRBV23-1 is an ORF, with its function uncertain. The ends were cut back, 8 bases at V and 15 bases at J, with 19 bases in the middle. The CDR3 consists of 12 residues. CDR3 sequence reads: CASACGGWCMFF. The CDR3 DNA is TGCGCCAGCGCCTGTGGGGGCTGGTGTATGTTTTTT.

The chain carries TRBV5-1 and TRBJ1-1; D is unclear. Trimming cost V 4 bases and J 1 base, with 14 bases left between them. Per the germline V gene, CDR1 is SGHRS and CDR2 is YFSETQ. CDR3 length equals 15 residues. This chain's CDR3 is CASSPTSLGNTEAFF. The CDR3 bases are TGCGCCAGCAGCCCTACGTCTCTCGGGAACACTGAAGCTTTCTTT.